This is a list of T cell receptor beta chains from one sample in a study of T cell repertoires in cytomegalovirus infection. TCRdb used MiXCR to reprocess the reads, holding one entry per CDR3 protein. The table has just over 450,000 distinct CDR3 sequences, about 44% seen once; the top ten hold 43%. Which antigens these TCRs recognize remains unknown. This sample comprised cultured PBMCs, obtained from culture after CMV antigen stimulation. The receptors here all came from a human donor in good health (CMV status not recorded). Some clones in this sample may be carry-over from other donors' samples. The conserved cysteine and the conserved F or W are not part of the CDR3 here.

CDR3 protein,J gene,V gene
ASSLGAGGDEQF,TRBJ2-1,TRBV5-1
ASSSRLAGVQETQY,TRBJ2-5,TRBV12-3/TRBV12-4
ASRRLLAGEGGTGELF,TRBJ2-2,TRBV7-3
ASSAFGRGADYGYT,TRBJ1-2,TRBV7-2
ASSFEIETQY,TRBJ2-5,TRBV7-9
ATSAGDTSTDTQY,TRBJ2-3,TRBV15
SVGNSWDTQY,TRBJ2-3,TRBV29-1
SARGGELEKLF,TRBJ1-4,TRBV20-1
ASSLRTGYHYGYT,TRBJ1-2,TRBV7-2
ASSISGTGTNQPQH,TRBJ1-5,TRBV7-8
ASSIAGVRETQY,TRBJ2-5,TRBV5-4
ASSLTRRLDSYNEQF,TRBJ2-1,TRBV5-6
ASSPPGLRIEQY,TRBJ2-7,TRBV5-4
ASSRIGDRTDTQY,TRBJ2-3,TRBV11-2
ASKIPQGENQPQH,TRBJ1-5,TRBV28
SARDYAVSSYT,TRBJ1-2,TRBV20-1
ATSQGRVGLAKNIQY,TRBJ2-4,TRBV15
ASSLQLQGTDTQY,TRBJ2-3,TRBV5-4
ASSGVTSGGAAQY,TRBJ2-3,TRBV6-1
ASTTGLAGIFGEQY,TRBJ2-7,TRBV12-3/TRBV12-4
ASSFTSGGYYEQY,TRBJ2-7,TRBV7-2
ASSPRGDEAF,TRBJ1-1,TRBV7-2
ASSFRVHAPLH,TRBJ1-6,TRBV7-6
ASSSEQGLRWEQY,TRBJ2-7,TRBV7-2
ASSPPPGTYEQY,TRBJ2-7,TRBV12-3/TRBV12-4
ASSKVGHDPAYEQY,TRBJ2-7,TRBV7-6
ASSSPGIGYNEQF,TRBJ2-1,TRBV19
ATGPESYNEQF,TRBJ2-1,TRBV24-1
ASSLAGTRIYEQY,TRBJ2-7,TRBV28
ASSRDLFNEKLF,TRBJ1-4,TRBV7-2
ASSWPKRNRDTQAKNIQY,TRBJ2-4,TRBV5-8
ASSLERLPRYGYT,TRBJ1-2,TRBV7-8
ASSPPQQGGGHEQF,TRBJ2-1,TRBV18
ASSLVAFNEQF,TRBJ2-1,TRBV7-2
ASSQGVGRYEQF,TRBJ2-1,TRBV4-3
ASSDGQGAGEQY,TRBJ2-7,TRBV7-4
ASSRTEGSGNTIY,TRBJ1-3,TRBV18
ASSFGPGQGSYEQY,TRBJ2-7,TRBV11-2
ASSKVEGVNTEAF,TRBJ1-1,TRBV7-9
ASSYSPLSGYEQY,TRBJ2-7,TRBV6-5
ASSFPGLTSTDTQY,TRBJ2-3,TRBV5-4
ASSLTSGGANTQY,TRBJ2-3,TRBV5-4
ASRWGGVGTGELF,TRBJ2-2,TRBV5-4
ASSMGQGGEKLF,TRBJ1-4,TRBV12-3/TRBV12-4
ASSARNLPNYYGYT,TRBJ1-2,TRBV7-9
SAEKAGETQY,TRBJ2-5,TRBV20-1
ASRRPDPGDEEKLF,TRBJ1-4,TRBV6-6
ASSYGLAGDYNEQF,TRBJ2-1,TRBV11-2
ASSPNVRNTIY,TRBJ1-3,TRBV27
ASSSGTSGGAYTQY,TRBJ2-3,TRBV5-4
ASSLNRVFYEQY,TRBJ2-7,TRBV7-2
ASSFESSIRGPEQF,TRBJ2-1,TRBV7-9
ASNIPGLVSYNEQF,TRBJ2-1,TRBV5-6
ASSYTTGDQPQH,TRBJ1-5,TRBV7-2
SARDIWANQPQH,TRBJ1-5,TRBV20-1
ASSLSTGGFLEQY,TRBJ2-7,TRBV27